One and the same sample provided the 2 T cell receptor beta chains below, sequenced in a study of blood T cell repertoires in COVID-19. Assay: immunoSEQ multiplex PCR; the TCRdb copy retains only in-frame clones and omits some. The sample has about 120,000 clones; approximately 77% are singletons. The specimen was peripheral blood. These receptors came from a human donor in a cohort sampled during active COVID-19.

The chain combines TRBV19 with TRBJ1-1, with D possibly matching TRBD1 (5 bases). Trimming pared 8 bases from V and 3 bases from J, leaving 13 bases between. The germline CDR1 and CDR2 sequences are LNHDA and SQIVND (reference sequence). The CDR3 consists of 13 residues. As DNA, the CDR3 is TGTGCCAGTTTGCAGGGTAAAGACACTGAAGCTTTCTTT. This sequence encodes CASLQGKDTEAFF. Supplemented by reference TRBV19 and TRBJ1-1, the full variable domain reads DGGITQSPKYLFRKEGQNVTLSCEQNLNHDAMYWYRQDPGQGLRLIYYSQIVNDFQKGDIAEGYSVSREKKESFPLTVTSAQKNPTAFYLCASLQGKDTEAFFGQGTRLTVV.

V is TRBV9 and J is TRBJ1-4, with D possibly being TRBD1 (5 bases). The ends were cut back, 4 bases at V and 6 bases at J, with 19 bases in the middle. Germline CDR1 SGDLS, CDR2 YYNGEE. This CDR3 is built from 16 residues. The CDR3 DNA reads as TGTGCCAGCAGCACATTAAAGCAGGGCACTCATGAAAAACTGTTTTTT. Translating it yields CASSTLKQGTHEKLFF.